The clone carrying this TCR beta chain came up many times. This sample is drawn from a study of early T cells in non-severe SARS-CoV-2 infection. Study information: From unsorted whole blood, bulk RNA was sequenced, and the chains remained unpaired.

The CDR3 is 18 residues long. V gave up 4 bases and J gave up 4 bases, with 22 bases separating them. Germline V gene sequence: CDR1 SGHVS, CDR2 FQNEAQ. MiXCR, applied by TCRdb to the 5' RACE reads, yields one record per CDR3 protein. The table has some 30,000 distinct CDR3 sequences, 3.9% seen once; the top ten hold more than 8%. V gene TRBV7-8 combines with J gene TRBJ2-2; D possibly corresponds to TRBD2 (6 bases). What was sequenced was whole blood. The sequence derives from an adult who was a healthcare worker with PCR-confirmed SARS-CoV-2 infection or an uninfected control (not recorded which). CDR3 region: CASSSRRLGLEGTGELFF. CDR3 coding DNA: TGTGCCAGCAGCTCCAGAAGATTGGGCCTGGAGGGCACCGGGGAGCTGTTTTTT.